This passage covers 27 T cell receptor beta chains from one sample sequenced in a study of cytomegalovirus exposure and HLA in healthy donors. Sequencing was performed with immunoSEQ multiplex PCR; in TCRdb, only in-frame clones are kept and a portion is missing. The sample lists roughly 140,000 clones; roughly 88% were seen once. Source material: PBMCs. These receptors came from a young woman in good health and CMV-seropositive.

This clone was seen only a few times. V gene TRBV5-1 combines with J gene TRBJ2-3; weak D call: TRBD2 (5 bases). V shed 0 bases and J shed 4 bases, with 12 bases lying between them. The CDR3 is made up of 15 amino acids. Germline V lookup: CDR1 SGHRS, CDR2 YFSETQ. In DNA, the CDR3 is TGCGCCAGCAGCTTGGGCGGGCAAAGCGCAGATACGCAGTATTTT. Translated, it gives CASSLGGQSADTQYF. Using reference TRBV5-1 and TRBJ2-3 for the parts outside the CDR3, the full variable domain is KAGVTQTPRYLIKTRGQQVTLSCSPISGHRSVSWYQQTPGQGLQFLFEYFSETQRNKGNFPGRFSGRQFSNSRSEMNVSTLELGDSALYLCASSLGGQSADTQYFGPGTRLTVL.

In its sample, this clone was seen once. This chain uses TRBV10-3 with TRBJ1-1, with 8 bases matching TRBD1. The CDR3 contains 13 residues. V dropped 6 bases and J dropped 7; count of bases not matched to a gene: 7. Germline V lookup: CDR1 ENHRY, CDR2 SYGVKD. The CDR3 region has the DNA TGTGCCATCAGCCCGACAGGGGCCCTTGAAGCTTTCTTT. Amino acids: CAISPTGALEAFF.

This clone has just one count. The CDR3 is CATATGAGNTIYF. DNA for the CDR3: TGTGCCACGGCGACAGGGGCTGGAAACACCATATATTTT. This chain uses TRBV10-3 with TRBJ1-3; 8 bases fit TRBD1. The length of the CDR3 is 13 residues. CDR1 is ENHRY, CDR2 SYGVKD, per germline. With V trimmed by 10 bases and J by 2 bases, 4 bases remained unmatched.

Concerning this clone: Different DNA sequences within this sample yield the same CDR3. This rearrangement joins TRBV6-4 to TRBJ2-1, with 9 bases identical to TRBD2. Germline V lookup: CDR1 MRHNA, CDR2 SNTAGT. J was trimmed by 4 bases and V by 0 bases; bases with no gene match: 1. This CDR3 contains 15 residues. The CDR3: CASSDSAGGYNEQFF. In nucleotides, the CDR3 is TGTGCCAGCAGTGACTCAGCGGGGGGATACAATGAGCAGTTCTTC.

The chain uses TRBV10-3 and TRBJ2-1; 11 positions agree with TRBD2. Germline V gives CDR1 ENHRY, CDR2 SYGVKD. V trimming: 5 bases; J trimming: 7 bases; junction bases outside the gene matches: 10. The length of the CDR3 is 16 residues. CDR3 protein: CAISPALAGGSNEQFF. CDR3 bases: TGTGCCATCAGTCCCGCTCTAGCGGGAGGTTCGAATGAGCAGTTCTTC.

The rearrangement uses TRBV6-5 and TRBJ2-1; 11 bases agree with TRBD2. Looked up from germline, CDR1 is MNHEY and CDR2 is SVGAGI. J gave up 6 bases and V 7 bases, and 8 bases lay outside the gene matches. This CDR3 is built from 15 residues. In DNA, the CDR3 is TGTGCCAGCACCGTAGCGGGAGGGCCGTTCAATGAGCAGTTCTTC. Amino acids: CASTVAGGPFNEQFF.

V is TRBV10-3 and J is TRBJ1-3, with TRBD1 identical over 7 bases. The V gene end was trimmed by 5 bases and the J gene end by 3 bases; junction bases not matched to a gene: 4. Germline V gene data show CDR1 as ENHRY and CDR2 as SYGVKD. The CDR3 spans 14 residues. The CDR3 loop reads CAISYTGDGNTIYF. The CDR3 DNA reads as TGTGCCATCAGTTACACAGGGGATGGAAACACCATATATTTT.

The V call is TRBV5-5, the J call TRBJ2-1, with D unclear. Germline loops: CDR1 SGHKS, CDR2 YYEKEE (reference sequence). The germline V and J ends were trimmed by 1 base and 5 bases, with 10 bases remaining between them. The CDR3 is made up of 14 amino acids. CDR3 bases: TGTGCCAGCAGCTTGTATCCGGTACACAATGAGCAGTTCTTC. It specifies CASSLYPVHNEQFF.

The gene calls are TRBV19 and TRBJ1-4, with 8 bases that match TRBD1. Germline trimming cut 5 bases from V and 7 bases from J; bases unmatched to any gene: 6. Per germline, CDR1 LNHDA and CDR2 SQIVND (reference sequence). This CDR3 is 14 amino acids long. The CDR3 sequence: CASSFDRGGEKLFF. Written as DNA, the CDR3 is TGTGCCAGTAGTTTCGACAGGGGTGGTGAAAAACTGTTTTTT. Full variable domain (rest looked up from reference TRBV19 and TRBJ1-4): DGGITQSPKYLFRKEGQNVTLSCEQNLNHDAMYWYRQDPGQGLRLIYYSQIVNDFQKGDIAEGYSVSREKKESFPLTVTSAQKNPTAFYLCASSFDRGGEKLFFGSGTQLSVL.

The chain combines TRBV20-1 with TRBJ2-7, with a weak D call TRBD1 (5 bases). The germline V gene encodes CDR1 DFQATT and CDR2 SNEGSKA (reference sequence). The V end lost 3 bases, the J end lost 4 bases, and 7 bases lay between the germline ends. The CDR3 spans 11 residues. CDR3 in amino acids: CSARDTYEQYF. The CDR3 DNA sequence: TGCAGTGCTAGGGACACTTACGAGCAGTACTTC.

The chain employs TRBV18 and TRBJ1-2; 10 bases are shared with TRBD1. The V gene end was trimmed by 2 bases and the J gene end by 5 bases; junction bases not matched to a gene: 11. Germline V gene sequence: CDR1 KGHSH, CDR2 LQKENI. This CDR3 contains 17 residues. CDR3 nucleotides: TGTGCCAGCTCACCAGGGACAGGGGCAGTTACGGCGTATGGCTACACCTTC. Translated: CASSPGTGAVTAYGYTF.

The chain combines TRBV11-2 with TRBJ1-1, with TRBD1 as a possible D gene (5 bases). Trimming removed 2 bases from V and 7 bases from J, with 14 bases in between. This CDR3 is 14 amino acids long. Germline V gene lookup returns CDR1 SGHAT and CDR2 FQNNGV. CDR3 bases: TGTGCCAGCAGCTTAACTCGCGATACAGGTGAAGCTTTCTTT. This codes for CASSLTRDTGEAFF.

This CDR3 is CASSPGTGGAREKLFF. As DNA, the CDR3 is TGCGCCAGCAGCCCCGGGACAGGGGGCGCAAGGGAAAAACTGTTTTTT. The V call is TRBV5-1, the J call TRBJ1-4, with TRBD1 matching over 12 bases. The V gene's germline CDR1 is SGHRS and CDR2 YFSETQ. The CDR3 has 16 residues. V dropped 4 bases and J dropped 8; count of bases not matched to a gene: 9.

This clone was observed a single time. This chain joins TRBV5-1 and TRBJ2-7; D is unclear. Per the germline V gene, CDR1 is SGHRS and CDR2 is YFSETQ. Trimming removed 4 bases from V and 4 bases from J, with 15 bases in between. The CDR3 is 14 residues long. The DNA of the CDR3 is TGCGCCAGCAGCGCCTCCCCCGTCGGGTACGAGCAGTACTTC. Protein product: CASSASPVGYEQYF.

The rearrangement links TRBV13 to TRBJ1-1, with 8 bases aligning to TRBD1. The trim removed 5 bases at V and 1 base at J, leaving 6 bases unmatched. Germline CDR1 reads PRHDT; CDR2 reads FYEKMQ (reference sequence). This CDR3 has 15 amino acids. The DNA for the CDR3 is TGTGCCAGCAGCCGATACGGACAGGGGAACACTGAAGCTTTCTTT. This gives the protein CASSRYGQGNTEAFF.

This rearrangement joins TRBV6-1 to TRBJ1-4, with D perhaps TRBD1 (5 bases). CDR1 and CDR2 from the germline V gene are MNHNS and SASEGT. Trimming pared 7 bases from V and 5 bases from J, leaving 17 bases between. CDR3 size: 15 residues. CDR3 amino acids: CASNKSQGKNEKLFF. CDR3 nucleotides: TGTGCCAGCAACAAAAGCCAGGGAAAAAATGAAAAACTGTTTTTT.

This chain links TRBV7-9 with TRBJ2-1; 14 bases fit TRBD2. V dropped 4 bases and J dropped 7; count of bases not matched to a gene: 9. CDR3 length equals 17 residues. Germline V CDR1 and CDR2: SEHNR, FQNEAQ (reference sequence). CDR3 sequence reads: CASSYRLAGGRWNEQFF. The CDR3 DNA follows: TGTGCCAGCAGCTACCGACTAGCGGGGGGGCGATGGAATGAGCAGTTCTTC.

The chain has TRBV7-3 and TRBJ2-6; possibly TRBD1 for D (6 bases). This CDR3 spans 15 amino acids. The V and J ends lost 6 bases and 4 bases respectively, with 13 bases between them. Germline values: CDR1 SGHTA, CDR2 FQGTGA. Here the CDR3 DNA reads TGTGCCAGCAGTCATACCGGGACAGGGGCCAACGTCCTGACTTTC. Protein sequence: CASSHTGTGANVLTF. The full variable domain, in which reference TRBV7-3 and TRBJ2-6 provide the parts outside the CDR3, is GAGVSQTPSNKVTEKGKYVELRCDPISGHTALYWYRQSLGQGPEFLIYFQGTGAADDSGLPNDRFFAVRPEGSVSTLKIQRTERGDSAVYLCASSHTGTGANVLTFGAGSRLTVL.

This chain connects TRBV5-1 to TRBJ2-7; tentatively, D is TRBD2 (6 bases). The V end was cut by 0 bases, the J end by 0 bases, with 13 bases between. Germline V gene data show CDR1 as SGHRS and CDR2 as YFSETQ. CDR3 length equals 16 residues. CDR3 sequence (DNA): TGCGCCAGCAGCTTGGCCGGGACTCGACTCTCCTACGAGCAGTACTTC. As protein: CASSLAGTRLSYEQYF.

The rearrangement uses TRBV2 and TRBJ1-5, with 7 nucleotides matching TRBD1. CDR3 size: 16 residues. The junction had 7 bases not matched to a gene; V was cut back by 1 base and J by 4 bases. CDR1 is SNHLY and CDR2 is FYNNEI in the germline V gene. CDR3 DNA sequence: TGTGCCAGCAGTGAAGGGGGGGCCAGGGGGAATCAGCCCCAGCATTTT. Translated, it gives CASSEGGARGNQPQHF.

A single count supports this clone. The chain couples TRBV2 to TRBJ1-6, with 7 bases lining up with TRBD1. V lost 6 bases to trimming and J lost 10 bases; unmatched junction nucleotides: 12. This CDR3 has 15 residues. Germline CDR1 SNHLY, CDR2 FYNNEI. The CDR3 nucleotides are TGTGCCAGCAGGGAGGACAGGCCGGCTAGCTCACCCCTCCACTTT. It specifies CASREDRPASSPLHF.

V is TRBV19 and J is TRBJ1-5; 9 positions match TRBD1. This CDR3 is 15 amino acids long. Losses at the gene ends were 5 bases for V and 6 bases for J; bases not matched to a gene: 8. CDR1 and CDR2 from the germline V gene are LNHDA and SQIVND (reference sequence). The CDR3 nucleotides read TGTGCCAGTAGTGTCACAGGGGGCCTAGGTCAGCCCCAGCATTTT. Translated, it gives CASSVTGGLGQPQHF.

The V and J genes are TRBV28 and TRBJ1-5, with D tentatively TRBD1 (5 bases). Germline lookup yields CDR1 MDHEN and CDR2 SYDVKM. Trimming cost V 10 bases and J 3 bases, with 19 bases left between them. This CDR3 is built from 15 residues. The CDR3 spells CATKAGGLDNQPQHF. The CDR3 DNA is TGTGCCACTAAAGCGGGGGGTTTAGACAATCAGCCCCAGCATTTT.

The V and J genes are TRBV5-1 and TRBJ1-3; unclear D gene. V was clipped by 3 bases and J by 0 bases, with 19 bases between them. The CDR3 consists of 18 residues. Germline V gene lookup returns CDR1 SGHRS and CDR2 YFSETQ. Written as DNA, the CDR3 is TGCGCCAGCAGCTCGCGGGCAGGCAATTCCCTCTCTGGAAACACCATATATTTT. This sequence encodes CASSSRAGNSLSGNTIYF.

With regard to this clone: Different DNA sequences within this sample yield the same CDR3. The V call is TRBV5-6, the J call TRBJ1-1, with D hard to call. The germline V and J ends were trimmed by 2 bases and 3 bases, with 5 bases remaining between them. In germline, CDR1 is SGHDT, CDR2 YYEEEE. The CDR3 is 12 amino acids. The DNA of the CDR3 is TGTGCCAGCAGCTTCGGGGACACTGAAGCTTTCTTT. The encoded protein is CASSFGDTEAFF. Together with reference TRBV5-6 and TRBJ1-1, the CDR3 gives the full variable domain: DAGVTQSPTHLIKTRGQQVTLRCSPKSGHDTVSWYQQALGQGPQFIFQYYEEEERQRGNFPDRFSGHQFPNYSSELNVNALLLGDSALYLCASSFGDTEAFFGQGTRLTVV.

This rearrangement joins TRBV7-9 to TRBJ2-1; TRBD2 might be the D (6 bases). Trimming stripped 5 bases from V and 5 bases from J, with 16 bases between. Per the germline V gene, CDR1 is SEHNR and CDR2 is FQNEAQ (reference sequence). CDR3 length equals 15 residues. CDR3 nucleotides: TGTGCCAGCAGCATAAGGCGGCGCGGGGACAATGAGCAGTTCTTC. It translates to CASSIRRRGDNEQFF.

The chain combines TRBV5-6 with TRBJ1-4; a possible D gene is TRBD1 (6 bases). With 2 bases removed from V and 6 bases from J, the gap between germline ends came to 11 bases. The length of the CDR3 is 14 residues. CDR1 is SGHDT, CDR2 YYEEEE, per germline. The CDR3 loop reads CASSLQGFDEKLFF. The CDR3 DNA sequence: TGTGCCAGCAGCTTACAGGGATTCGATGAAAAACTGTTTTTT.